The 29 T cell receptor beta chains given below trace back to one sample, sequenced in a study of neurological immune-mediated disorders. A single record per CDR3 protein comes from TCRdb applying MiXCR to the 5' RACE reads. The sample includes approximately 74,000 distinct CDR3 sequences, roughly 5% seen only once; the top ten take 7.4%. Input material: PBMCs. The receptor set was obtained from a man between 18 and 29 years old with multiple sclerosis.

This clonotype has at least ten counts. The chain uses TRBV7-3 and TRBJ2-3, with TRBD2 matching over 7 bases. The CDR3 loop spans 16 amino acids. The germline CDR1 and CDR2 sequences are SGHTA and FQGTGA. After removal of 6 bases from V and 3 bases from J, the junction contained 12 bases not matched to a gene. The CDR3: CASRQGLAANTDTQYF. The CDR3 DNA sequence: TGTGCCAGCAGGCAAGGGCTAGCGGCAAATACAGATACGCAGTATTTT.

This clonotype was picked up many times. Being one base from a much bigger clone, this may be a read error. This chain uses TRBV7-7 with TRBJ2-1; no reliable D call. The CDR3 extends over 15 amino acids. Germline CDR1 is SSHAT and CDR2 is FNYEAQ (reference sequence). The CDR3 is CASSFKYGMGNEQFF. The CDR3 coding sequence is TGTGCTAGCAGCTTTAAGTACGGAATGGGCAATGAGCAGTTCTTC.

This clonotype was seen at least ten times. The CDR3 reads CASSPDREAGYNEQFF. As DNA, the CDR3 is TGCGCCAGCAGCCCGGACAGGGAGGCGGGCTACAATGAGCAGTTCTTC. This chain links TRBV4-3 with TRBJ2-1, with 8 bases lining up with TRBD1. With V trimmed by 4 bases and J by 3 bases, 8 bases remained unmatched. The CDR3 runs 16 residues. Germline CDR1 and CDR2: LGHNA and YSLEER.

This clonotype was recorded at least ten times. This rearrangement joins TRBV7-2 to TRBJ2-1, with 10 nucleotides matching TRBD2. The J segment lost 0 bases and the V segment lost 3 bases, leaving 17 bases of the junction unmatched. The CDR3 is made up of 21 amino acids. Germline V gene sequence: CDR1 SGHTA, CDR2 FQGNSA. For the CDR3, the DNA is TGTGCCAGCAGCTTCATTCCAGGACTAGCGGTGCTCCGTAGCTCCTACAATGAGCAGTTCTTC. It codes for CASSFIPGLAVLRSSYNEQFF.

This clonotype has at least ten counts. This chain links TRBV7-9 with TRBJ1-1, with 7 bases matching TRBD1. Germline V gene data show CDR1 as SEHNR and CDR2 as FQNEAQ (reference sequence). CDR3 size: 14 residues. Trimming cost V 8 bases and J 6 bases; bases outside gene matches: 12. The CDR3 DNA follows: TGTGCCAGCGGAAAGACAGGGACGGTCGCTGAAGCTTTCTTT. It specifies CASGKTGTVAEAFF.

At least ten counts were recorded for this clonotype. V is TRBV9 and J is TRBJ1-1; no definite D call. Trimming took off 0 bases at V and 5 bases at J, with 8 bases between the two ends. CDR3 length: 13 amino acids. Germline CDR1 reads SGDLS; CDR2 reads YYNGEE. The CDR3 DNA sequence: TGTGCCAGCAGCGTAGCCGCCGGAACTGAAGCTTTCTTT. Its protein is CASSVAAGTEAFF.

This clonotype was detected ten times or more. The chain is built from TRBV12-3 or TRBV12-4 and TRBJ1-1; weak D call: TRBD1 (6 bases). The V gene lost 6 bases and the J gene lost 4 bases, with 12 bases spanning the gap. CDR3 length: 13 amino acids. The CDR3 sequence: CASRATGITEAFF. The CDR3 DNA follows: TGTGCCAGCAGGGCGACAGGAATCACTGAAGCTTTCTTT.

This clonotype has a count of ten or more. No DNA is shown, since the ends of the CDR3 on it are uncertain; the CDR3 is the one TCRdb lists. The gene calls are TRBV21-1 and TRBJ1-1; the D call of TRBD1 is as the table states it, not checked on the DNA. TRBV21-1 counts as a pseudogene. The CDR3 is 17 residues long, ends included. The CDR3 reads CASSKWAQGARGPEAFF.

This clonotype was seen many times. Compared with germline, one end of the junction differs, possibly owing to a read error. The CDR3 spells CASSLTMGSNSPLNF. The CDR3 nucleotides read TGCGCCAGCAGCTTGACTATGGGGTCGAATTCACCCCTCAACTTT. The chain is built from TRBV5-1 and TRBJ1-6; D unresolved. The CDR3 length is 15 residues. Germline V lookup: CDR1 SGHRS, CDR2 YFSETQ.

This clonotype came up many times. The CDR3 DNA is TGTGCCACCAGCAGAGGTGGAGGGTGGAATGAGCAGTTCTTC. This codes for CATSRGGGWNEQFF. V usage is TRBV15 and J usage is TRBJ2-1, with D perhaps matching TRBD2 (6 bases). The germline CDR1 and CDR2 sequences are LNHNV and YYDKDF (reference sequence). CDR3 size: 14 residues. V was pared by 1 base and J by 7 bases, with 11 bases between.

There are a few counts of this clonotype. The chain has TRBV5-1 and TRBJ2-3; TRBD2 matches at 12 bases. Germline-derived CDR1 and CDR2 are SGHRS and YFSETQ. J was trimmed by 1 base and V by 1 base; bases with no gene match: 4. The CDR3 contains 17 residues. This chain's CDR3 is CASSLMASGRGTDTQYF. CDR3 nucleotides: TGCGCCAGCAGCTTGATGGCTAGCGGGAGGGGCACAGATACGCAGTATTTT.

This clonotype has just a few counts. This may be a read error, as it is one base from a much larger clone. The CDR3 spells CASSKARGGQFF. The CDR3 DNA sequence: TGTGCCAGCAGCAAAGCTCGGGGGGGGCAGTTCTTC. The chain links TRBV3-1 to TRBJ2-1; 8 bases align to TRBD2. With 5 bases clipped from V and 12 bases from J, the junction kept 6 bases outside the gene matches. The CDR3 sequence is 12 residues long. The germline CDR1 and CDR2 sequences are LGHDT and YNNKEL (reference sequence).

With respect to this clonotype: A read error is possible here, since a much larger clone lies one base away. Since the CDR3 does not end with the conserved phenylalanine or tryptophan, this likely comes from a read error. The V and J genes are TRBV9 and TRBJ2-1; 10 nucleotides agree with TRBD2. The germline V gene encodes CDR1 SGDLS and CDR2 YYNGEE. V gave up 4 bases and J gave up 9 bases; unmatched junction bases: 7. The CDR3 runs to 14 residues. The CDR3 region is CASSFSGRIGEQFY. CDR3 nucleotide sequence: TGTGCCAGCAGCTTTAGCGGGAGGATTGGTGAGCAGTTCTAC.

The sample holds many counts of this clonotype. The junction shows a germline mismatch at one end, possibly a read error. The rearrangement links TRBV9 to TRBJ1-5; TRBD1 is a possible D gene (6 bases). The CDR3 has 13 residues. The germline V gene encodes CDR1 SGDLS and CDR2 YYNGEE. The CDR3, as DNA: TGTGCCAGCAGCAGGGAGGGGGGCCAGCCCCAGAATTTT. Amino acid sequence: CASSREGGQPQNF.

This clonotype showed up many times. The J gene is TRBJ1-5, the V gene TRBV20-1; perhaps TRBD1 as D (5 bases). The V gene's germline CDR1 is DFQATT and CDR2 SNEGSKA (reference sequence). The CDR3 is 13 amino acids. The V end lost 4 bases, the J end lost 3 bases, and 10 bases lay between the germline ends. The CDR3 sequence: CSATQTDNQPQHF. CDR3 nucleotide sequence: TGCAGTGCTACCCAGACAGACAATCAGCCCCAGCATTTT.

Points on this clonotype: A much larger clone differs from this one at a single base, so this may be a read error. The rearrangement links TRBV12-3 or TRBV12-4 to TRBJ1-1; D possibly corresponds to TRBD1 (6 bases). This CDR3 region has 15 residues. The CDR3: CVSSLTGRRYTEAFF. In DNA form, the CDR3 reads TGTGTCAGCAGTTTGACAGGCAGAAGGTACACTGAAGCTTTCTTT.

This clonotype was observed many times. The CDR3 loop is CASSLPGIQLGTYNSPLHF. The CDR3 DNA is TGTGCCAGCAGCTTACCCGGGATCCAGCTAGGGACCTATAATTCACCCCTCCACTTT. The gene calls are TRBV7-2 and TRBJ1-6; D is uncertain. Trimming cost V 2 bases and J 2 bases, with 19 bases left between them. The V gene's germline CDR1 is SGHTA and CDR2 FQGNSA. The CDR3 has 19 amino acids. Based on the CDR3 plus reference TRBV7-2 and TRBJ1-6, the full variable domain is GAGVSQSPSNKVTEKGKDVELRCDPISGHTALYWYRQSLGQGLEFLIYFQGNSAPDKSGLPSDRFSAERTGGSVSTLTIQRTQQEDSAVYLCASSLPGIQLGTYNSPLHFGNGTRLTVT.

This clonotype was detected many times. The chain joins TRBV7-2 to TRBJ2-5, with TRBD2 identical over 7 bases. V lost 2 bases to trimming and J lost 2 bases; unmatched junction nucleotides: 5. The CDR3 runs to 15 residues. Germline assignment: CDR1 SGHTA and CDR2 FQGNSA. Here the CDR3 DNA reads TGTGCCAGCAGCTTAAGTCTAGCGGCTCAAGAGACCCAGTACTTC. Translated, it gives CASSLSLAAQETQYF.

In its sample, this clonotype was seen many times. The chain employs TRBV28 and TRBJ2-3; D assignment may be TRBD1 or TRBD2 (5 bases each). The germline V gene encodes CDR1 MDHEN and CDR2 SYDVKM. CDR3 length: 15 residues. Between the trimmed V and J ends, which lost 7 bases and 3 bases, there was a span of 17 bases. The CDR3, as DNA: TGTGCCAGCACCCCCGGGGACCTCTGGACAGATACGCAGTATTTT. Protein: CASTPGDLWTDTQYF.

This clonotype has a count of ten or more. The chain has TRBV29-1 and TRBJ2-1, with D perhaps TRBD2 (6 bases). The CDR3 covers 14 residues. The V gene lost 1 base and the J gene lost 2 bases, with 9 bases spanning the gap. Per the germline V gene, CDR1 is SQVTM and CDR2 is ANQGSEA. The CDR3, as DNA: TGCAGCGTTGAAGCGGGGGTCCCCTACAATGAGCAGTTCTTC. This encodes CSVEAGVPYNEQFF.

For this clonotype: A much larger clonotype is one base distant, so this may be a read error. V and J are TRBV6-2 or TRBV6-3 and TRBJ1-5, with D uncertain. Germline CDR1 reads MNHEY; CDR2 reads SVGEGT. This CDR3 comprises 13 residues. The V gene lost 6 bases and the J gene lost 2 bases, with 8 bases spanning the gap. The CDR3 reads CASSYKGNQPQHF. The CDR3 DNA reads TGTGCCAGCAGCTACAAGGGCAATCAGCCCCAGCATTTT.

This sequence joins TRBV5-4 and TRBJ2-3; the match to TRBD1 covers 9 bases. The CDR3 contains 14 residues. The germline gives CDR1 SGHNT, CDR2 YYREEE (reference sequence). V shed 3 bases, J shed 5 bases, and the junction held 4 bases outside the gene matches. The CDR3 region is CASSWGQGVDTQYF. CDR3 DNA: TGTGCCAGCAGCTGGGGACAGGGTGTAGATACGCAGTATTTT.

This clonotype was counted a few times. The chain carries TRBV7-2 and TRBJ2-7; 9 nucleotides agree with TRBD1. The germline gives CDR1 SGHTA, CDR2 FQGNSA. The CDR3 contains 18 residues. V was clipped by 0 bases and J by 0 bases; unmatched bases: 9. Here the CDR3 reads CASSLARPGQGTSYEQYF. The CDR3 DNA reads TGTGCCAGCAGCTTAGCGCGACCGGGACAGGGAACCTCCTACGAGCAGTACTTC.

This clonotype has ten or more counts. This chain joins TRBV7-6 and TRBJ1-2; tentatively, D is TRBD1 (6 bases). The CDR3 sequence is 13 residues long. Germline-derived CDR1 and CDR2 are SGHVS and FNYEAQ. The V end was cut by 5 bases, the J end by 3 bases, with 10 bases between. The CDR3 loop reads CASSADSYYGYTF. The CDR3 nucleotides read TGTGCCAGCAGCGCGGACAGTTACTATGGCTACACCTTC.

This clonotype was detected a few times. The genes are TRBV20-1 and TRBJ1-4; 9 bases agree with TRBD1. The CDR3 loop spans 17 amino acids. Germline lookup yields CDR1 DFQATT and CDR2 SNEGSKA (reference sequence). The junction had 18 bases not matched to a gene; V was cut back by 5 bases and J by 8 bases. Written as DNA, the CDR3 is TGCAGTGCTCCGCCTCCGGGACAGGGTCGGTTACGAGAAAAACTGTTTTTT. As protein: CSAPPPGQGRLREKLFF.

With regard to this clonotype: A much larger clone sits a single nucleotide away, making a read error possible. J is TRBJ2-7 and V is TRBV3-1; 8 nucleotides agree with TRBD2. The length of the CDR3 is 13 residues. J was trimmed by 7 bases and V by 4 bases; bases with no gene match: 6. Germline CDR1 is LGHDT and CDR2 is YNNKEL (reference sequence). The CDR3 nucleotides are TGTGCCAGCAGCCGACAACTAGCGGAAGAGCAGTACTTC. Translated: CASSRQLAEEQYF.

This clonotype was detected ten times or more. The chain recombines TRBV20-1 with TRBJ1-2; 8 bases map to TRBD1. Germline trimming cut 4 bases from V and 1 base from J; bases unmatched to any gene: 2. Germline V gives CDR1 DFQATT, CDR2 SNEGSKA (reference sequence). CDR3 length equals 13 residues. CDR3 region: CSAKTGDNYGYTF. The DNA for the CDR3 is TGCAGTGCTAAGACAGGGGATAACTATGGCTACACCTTC.

This clonotype was seen many times. The rearrangement joins TRBV6-6 to TRBJ1-1; D not certain. The germline gives CDR1 MNHNY, CDR2 SVGAGI (reference sequence). With 0 bases removed from V and 0 bases from J, the gap between germline ends came to 8 bases. The CDR3 runs to 15 residues. This CDR3 is CASSYSGAVNTEAFF. Here the CDR3 DNA reads TGTGCCAGCAGTTACTCTGGCGCCGTGAACACTGAAGCTTTCTTT.

The sample holds many counts of this clonotype. V gene TRBV5-1 combines with J gene TRBJ2-7; no definite D call. V was pared by 5 bases and J by 6 bases, with 15 bases between. CDR1 is SGHRS and CDR2 is YFSETQ in the germline V gene. The length of the CDR3 is 13 residues. The CDR3, as DNA: TGCGCCAGCAGTGTGGACGGGCCCTTCGAGCAGTACTTC. This translates into CASSVDGPFEQYF.